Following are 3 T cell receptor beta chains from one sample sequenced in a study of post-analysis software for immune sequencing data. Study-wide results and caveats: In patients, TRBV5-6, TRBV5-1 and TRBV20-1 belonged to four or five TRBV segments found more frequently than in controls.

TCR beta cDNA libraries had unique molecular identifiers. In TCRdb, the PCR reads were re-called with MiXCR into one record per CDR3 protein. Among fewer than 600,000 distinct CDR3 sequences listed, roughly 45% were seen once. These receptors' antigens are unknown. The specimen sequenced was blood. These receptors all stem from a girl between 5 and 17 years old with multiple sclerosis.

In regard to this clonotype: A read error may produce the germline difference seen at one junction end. In DNA form, the CDR3 reads TGCGCCAGCAACCAATCCCCCTCGAGCTCCTACGAGCAGTACTTC. Its translation is CASNQSPSSSYEQYF. This chain links TRBV4-1 with TRBJ2-7, with unresolved D. The length of the CDR3 is 15 residues. In germline, CDR1 is MGHRA, CDR2 YSYEKL.

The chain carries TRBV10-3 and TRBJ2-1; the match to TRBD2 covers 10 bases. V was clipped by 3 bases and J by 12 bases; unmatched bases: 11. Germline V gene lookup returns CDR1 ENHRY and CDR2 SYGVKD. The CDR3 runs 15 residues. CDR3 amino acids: CAISESLAGVGGQFF. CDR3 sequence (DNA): TGTGCCATCAGTGAAAGTCTAGCGGGAGTAGGTGGGCAGTTCTTC.

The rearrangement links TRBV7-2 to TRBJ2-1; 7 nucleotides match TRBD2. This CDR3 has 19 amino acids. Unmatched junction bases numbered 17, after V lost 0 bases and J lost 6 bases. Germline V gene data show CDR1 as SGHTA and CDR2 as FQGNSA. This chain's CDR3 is CASSLAYGREFRPGNEQFF. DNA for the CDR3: TGTGCCAGCAGCTTAGCCTACGGGCGGGAGTTCAGGCCAGGCAATGAGCAGTTCTTC.